This TCR beta chain originates from a study of CD8 T cells in ankylosing spondylitis (dated by TCRdb to about 2017). General notes on the study: To find TCR variants linked to disease, the study profiled T cell receptor beta repertoires in ankylosing spondylitis patients and healthy donors. The whole study cohort included roughly 110 healthy donors and some 27 ankylosing spondylitis patients. Peripheral blood was sampled, and synovial fluid was additionally collected from ankylosing spondylitis patients. What the study reported, not specific to this receptor: A TCR beta motif made up of several highly homologous amino acid variants appeared to be characteristic of blood from ankylosing spondylitis patients. According to the report, matched synovial fluid samples from ankylosing spondylitis patients were significantly enriched for the disease-linked clones. The disease-linked clones had a CD8+ phenotype and were found at relatively low frequencies in peripheral blood. Some of the motif variants had been reported before in the synovial fluid and blood of reactive arthritis patients, a finding that suggests common disease-initiation mechanisms.

The CDR3 runs 13 amino acids, cysteine and phenylalanine included. CDR3 DNA only is kept here, 39 bases in frame from base 1. V and J are truncated by 2 bases and 8 bases respectively, leaving an intervening sequence of 12 bases. CDR1 and CDR2 were assigned from the germline V gene as MNHEY and SVGAGI. The reads were generated on an Illumina HiSeq 2500. Quantitative 5'-RACE with molecular barcodes was the method used to prepare the TCR beta libraries. Per the original workflow: A new computational method, built on a probabilistic model of VDJ rearrangement, was used to identify disease-linked TCR variants. TCRdb took the public reads, trimmed them with fastp at Q25, ran MiXCR for clone calling and kept in-frame beta chains. Each record represents a unique CDR3 protein, reported with the most common genes and DNA among its rows. V and J calls and clone size were set by TCRdb, not the authors. The sample table lists 130,000 or so distinct CDR3 sequences, around 7% of them with a count of one. 10% to 15% of the sample is in the top ten clones.

This clonotype was detected ten times or more. Its specific antigen is unknown. Base qualities are not recorded, but no much larger clone differs from it by a single base. The sequenced sample consisted of blood, either unsorted or a sorted T cell fraction (not recorded which). This TCR came from a male donor with ankylosing spondylitis or in good health (not recorded which). The rearranged segments are TRBV6-5 and TRBJ1-2, and the D gene may be TRBD1, 6 bases matching. The nucleotide sequence reads TGTGCCAGCAGTTACACCTCAGGGGAGGGCTACACCTTC. Its protein reads: CASSYTSGEGYTF.